The clone carrying this T cell receptor (beta chain) was recorded once. The antigen is undetermined. This record comes from a study of beta chain features in type 1 diabetes. Study background: Patients did not differ from healthy donors in age, gender or cell yield.

Isolation of CD4+ naive, central memory, regulatory and stem cell-like memory cells was achieved by sorting via CD45RO/CCR7/CD25/CD127/CD95/CD27. Purities in excess of 95% were seen in all sorted populations. The investigators reverse transcribed all of the isolated RNA, so they sequenced expressed TCRB transcripts. Sequencing used immunoSEQ multiplex PCR; TCRdb keeps in-frame clones, though not all of them. The data hold some 26,000 clones, with roughly 70% observed a single time. Regarding the study as a whole: In the patient group, naive, central memory and Treg TCRB repertoires seemed more alike than in the healthy donor group. Researchers report that Type 1 diabetes patients had moderately but significantly shorter TCRB CDR3s across all four CD4+ subsets.

Germline V gives CDR1 SGHAT, CDR2 FQNNGV. The CDR3 extends over 16 amino acids. After removal of 1 base from V and 2 bases from J, the junction contained 2 bases not matched to a gene. V gene TRBV11-2 combines with J gene TRBJ2-5; 12 positions agree with TRBD2. The sample taken for sequencing was stem cell memory CD4+ T cells from blood. The clonotype originates from a woman aged 40-49 years with type 1 diabetes. The CDR3 region has the DNA TGTGCCAGCAGCTTAGGGCTAGCGGGAGGGCAAGAGACCCAGTACTTC. Protein sequence: CASSLGLAGGQETQYF.